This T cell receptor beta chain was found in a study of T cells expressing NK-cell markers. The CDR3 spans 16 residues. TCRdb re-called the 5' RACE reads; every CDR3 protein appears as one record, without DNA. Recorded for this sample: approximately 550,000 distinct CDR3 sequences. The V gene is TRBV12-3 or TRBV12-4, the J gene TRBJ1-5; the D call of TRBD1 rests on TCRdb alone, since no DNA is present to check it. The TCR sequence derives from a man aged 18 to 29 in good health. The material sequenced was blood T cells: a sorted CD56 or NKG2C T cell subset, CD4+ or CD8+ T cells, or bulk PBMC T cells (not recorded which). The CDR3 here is CASSPMGGRGNQPQHF.